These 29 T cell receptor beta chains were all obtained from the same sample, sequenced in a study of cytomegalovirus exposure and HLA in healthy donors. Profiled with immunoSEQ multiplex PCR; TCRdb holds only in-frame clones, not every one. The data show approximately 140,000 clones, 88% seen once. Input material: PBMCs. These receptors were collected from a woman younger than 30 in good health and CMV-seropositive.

Written as DNA, the CDR3 is TGTGCCAGCACACTAGCGGGTAGGGGTGAGCAGTTCTTC. Translating gives CASTLAGRGEQFF. The rearrangement uses TRBV27 and TRBJ2-1; TRBD2 matches 9 bases. V shed 7 bases and J 9 bases; nucleotides not matched to a gene: 7. Germline V gene sequence: CDR1 MNHEY, CDR2 SMNVEV (reference sequence). The CDR3 consists of 13 residues.

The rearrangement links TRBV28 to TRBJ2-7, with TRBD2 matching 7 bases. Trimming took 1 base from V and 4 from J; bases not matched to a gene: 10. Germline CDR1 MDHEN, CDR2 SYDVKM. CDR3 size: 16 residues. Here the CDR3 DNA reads TGTGCCAGCAGTTTATCAACCGGGACTACGTCGTACGAGCAGTACTTC. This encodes CASSLSTGTTSYEQYF.

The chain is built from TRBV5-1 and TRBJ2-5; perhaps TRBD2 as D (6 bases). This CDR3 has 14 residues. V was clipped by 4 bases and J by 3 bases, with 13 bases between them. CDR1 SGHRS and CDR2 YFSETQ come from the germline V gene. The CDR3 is CASSRGGGEETQYF. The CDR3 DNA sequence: TGCGCCAGCAGCCGGGGAGGCGGGGAAGAGACCCAGTACTTC.

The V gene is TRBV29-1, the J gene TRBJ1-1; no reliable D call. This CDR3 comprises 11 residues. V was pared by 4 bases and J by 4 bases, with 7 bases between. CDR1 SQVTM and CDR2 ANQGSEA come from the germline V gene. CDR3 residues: CSVVRGTEAFF. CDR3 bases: TGCAGCGTTGTTCGGGGCACTGAAGCTTTCTTT.

The CDR3 region has the DNA TGTGCCTGGAGTACGCCAGGCATGTGGCCTGGAGGGGCGCAGTATTTT. Encoded protein: CAWSTPGMWPGGAQYF. The J gene is TRBJ2-3, the V gene TRBV30, with D possibly being TRBD2 (6 bases). CDR3 size: 16 residues. CDR1 GTSNPN and CDR2 SVGIG come from the germline V gene (reference sequence). With 2 bases removed from V and 10 bases from J, the gap between germline ends came to 25 bases.

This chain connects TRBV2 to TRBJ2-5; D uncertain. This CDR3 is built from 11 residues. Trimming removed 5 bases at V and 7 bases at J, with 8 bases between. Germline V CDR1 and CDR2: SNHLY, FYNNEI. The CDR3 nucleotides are TGTGCCAGCAGTACTATCGGGACCCAGTACTTC. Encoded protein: CASSTIGTQYF.

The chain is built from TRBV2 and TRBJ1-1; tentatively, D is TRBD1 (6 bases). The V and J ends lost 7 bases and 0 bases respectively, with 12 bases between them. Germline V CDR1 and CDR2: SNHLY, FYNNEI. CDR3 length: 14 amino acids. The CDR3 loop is CASKGTYMNTEAFF. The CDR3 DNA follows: TGTGCCAGCAAGGGGACATATATGAACACTGAAGCTTTCTTT.

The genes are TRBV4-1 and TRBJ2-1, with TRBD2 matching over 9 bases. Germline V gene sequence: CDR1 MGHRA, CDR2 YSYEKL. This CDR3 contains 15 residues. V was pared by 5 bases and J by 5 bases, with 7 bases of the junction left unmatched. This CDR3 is CASSSRLAANNEQFF. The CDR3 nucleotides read TGCGCCAGCAGCTCTCGACTAGCGGCAAACAATGAGCAGTTCTTC.

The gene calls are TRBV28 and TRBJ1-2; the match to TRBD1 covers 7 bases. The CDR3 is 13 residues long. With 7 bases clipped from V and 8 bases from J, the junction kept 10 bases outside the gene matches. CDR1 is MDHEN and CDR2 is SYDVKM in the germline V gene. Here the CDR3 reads CASTLDRVGGYTF. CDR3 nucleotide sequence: TGTGCCAGCACCCTCGACAGGGTTGGAGGCTACACCTTC.

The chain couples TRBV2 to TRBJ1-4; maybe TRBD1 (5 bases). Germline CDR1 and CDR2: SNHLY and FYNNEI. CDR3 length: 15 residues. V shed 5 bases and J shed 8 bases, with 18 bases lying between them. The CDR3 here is CASSSYAGASEKLFF. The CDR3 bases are TGTGCCAGCAGTTCCTACGCTGGGGCATCGGAAAAACTGTTTTTT.

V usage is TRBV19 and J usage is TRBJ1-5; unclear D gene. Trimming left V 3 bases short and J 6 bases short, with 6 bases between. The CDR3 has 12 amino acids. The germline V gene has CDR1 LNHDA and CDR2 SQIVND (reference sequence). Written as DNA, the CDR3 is TGTGCCAGTAGTATCGTGTTTCAGCCCCAGCATTTT. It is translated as CASSIVFQPQHF.

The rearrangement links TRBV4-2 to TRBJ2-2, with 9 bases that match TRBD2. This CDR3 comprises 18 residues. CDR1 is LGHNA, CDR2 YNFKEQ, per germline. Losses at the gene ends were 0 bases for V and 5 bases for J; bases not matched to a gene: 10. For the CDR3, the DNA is TGTGCCAGCAGCCAAGAGGAAATAGCGGGGGCCACTACCGGGGAGCTGTTTTTT. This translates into CASSQEEIAGATTGELFF.

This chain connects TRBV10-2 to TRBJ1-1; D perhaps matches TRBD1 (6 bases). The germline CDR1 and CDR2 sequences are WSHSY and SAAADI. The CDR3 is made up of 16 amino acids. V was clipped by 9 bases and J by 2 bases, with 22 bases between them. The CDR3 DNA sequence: TGCGCCAGTTATATAGGGGGTGGCTCCTTAAACACTGAAGCTTTCTTT. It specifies CASYIGGGSLNTEAFF.

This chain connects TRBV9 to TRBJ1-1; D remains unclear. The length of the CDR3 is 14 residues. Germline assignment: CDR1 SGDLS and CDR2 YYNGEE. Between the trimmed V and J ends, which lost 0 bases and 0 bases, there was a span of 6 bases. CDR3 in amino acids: CASSVGQMNTEAFF. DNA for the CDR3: TGTGCCAGCAGCGTAGGGCAGATGAACACTGAAGCTTTCTTT.

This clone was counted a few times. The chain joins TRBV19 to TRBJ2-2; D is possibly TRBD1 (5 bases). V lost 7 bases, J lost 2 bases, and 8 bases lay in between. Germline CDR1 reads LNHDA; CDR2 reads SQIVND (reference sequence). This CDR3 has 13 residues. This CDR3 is CASNQGNTGELFF. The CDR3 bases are TGTGCCAGTAACCAGGGCAACACCGGGGAGCTGTTTTTT.

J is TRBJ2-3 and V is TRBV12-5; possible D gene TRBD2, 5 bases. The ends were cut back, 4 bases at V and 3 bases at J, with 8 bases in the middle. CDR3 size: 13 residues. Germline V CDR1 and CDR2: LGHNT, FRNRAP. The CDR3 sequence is CASGSEGTDTQYF. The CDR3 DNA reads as TGTGCTAGTGGTTCCGAGGGTACAGATACGCAGTATTTT.

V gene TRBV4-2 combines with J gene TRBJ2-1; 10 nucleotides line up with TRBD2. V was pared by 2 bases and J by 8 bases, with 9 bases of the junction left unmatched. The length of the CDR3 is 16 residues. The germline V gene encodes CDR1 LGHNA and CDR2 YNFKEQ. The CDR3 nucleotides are TGTGCCAGCAGCCAAAGAGCGGGAGGGGTTGAGGATGAGCAGTTCTTC. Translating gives CASSQRAGGVEDEQFF.

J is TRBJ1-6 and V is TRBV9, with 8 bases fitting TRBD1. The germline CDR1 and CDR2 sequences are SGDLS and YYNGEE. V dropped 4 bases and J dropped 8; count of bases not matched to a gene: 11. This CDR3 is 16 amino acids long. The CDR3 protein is CASSPSGTGQDSPLHF. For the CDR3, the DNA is TGTGCCAGCAGCCCCTCAGGGACAGGCCAGGATTCACCCCTCCACTTT.

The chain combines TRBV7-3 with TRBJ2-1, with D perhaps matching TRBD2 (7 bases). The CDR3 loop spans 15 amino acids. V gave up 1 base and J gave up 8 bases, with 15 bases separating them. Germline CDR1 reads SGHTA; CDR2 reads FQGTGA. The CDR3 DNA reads TGTGCCAGCAGCTTAATCGGGGGGCTTTACGATGAGCAGTTCTTC. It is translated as CASSLIGGLYDEQFF.

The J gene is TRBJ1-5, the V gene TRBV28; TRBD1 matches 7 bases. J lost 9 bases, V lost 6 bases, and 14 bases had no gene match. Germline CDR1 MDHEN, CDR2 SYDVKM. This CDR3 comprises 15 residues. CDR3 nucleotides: TGTGCCAGCAGCACCGGGACAGCCAGTTTTGCGCCCCAGCATTTT. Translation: CASSTGTASFAPQHF.

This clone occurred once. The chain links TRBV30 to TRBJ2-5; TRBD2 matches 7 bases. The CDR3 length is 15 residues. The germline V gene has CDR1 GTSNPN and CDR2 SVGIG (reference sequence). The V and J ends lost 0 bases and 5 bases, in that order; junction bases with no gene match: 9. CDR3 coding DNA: TGTGCCTGGAGTGTAGGTCAATCCGGGAGGGAGACCCAGTACTTC. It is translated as CAWSVGQSGRETQYF.

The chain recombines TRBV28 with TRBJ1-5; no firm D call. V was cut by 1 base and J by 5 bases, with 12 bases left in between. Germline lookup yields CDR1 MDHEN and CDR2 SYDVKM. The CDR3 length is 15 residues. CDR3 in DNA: TGTGCCAGCAGTTTATTTGGCCTGGCCTATCAGCCCCAGCATTTT. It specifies CASSLFGLAYQPQHF.

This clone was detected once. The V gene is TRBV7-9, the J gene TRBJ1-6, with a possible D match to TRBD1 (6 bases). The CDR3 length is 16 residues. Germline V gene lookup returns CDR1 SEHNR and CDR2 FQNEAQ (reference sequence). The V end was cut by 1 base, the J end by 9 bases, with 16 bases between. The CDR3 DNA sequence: TGTGCCAGCAGCTTAGAGGGGGTCGGTTTAGGTTCACCCCTCCACTTT. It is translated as CASSLEGVGLGSPLHF.

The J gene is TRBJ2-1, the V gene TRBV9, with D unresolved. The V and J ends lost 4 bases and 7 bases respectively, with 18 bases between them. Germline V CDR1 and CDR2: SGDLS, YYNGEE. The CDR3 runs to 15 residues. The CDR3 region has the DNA TGTGCCAGCAGCCTCACCTCGCGGAGAGAGAATGAGCAGTTCTTC. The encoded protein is CASSLTSRRENEQFF.

The CDR3 DNA reads as TGCGCCAGCAGCTTTTCTCGGGCGGGACCTCAGTTGGATGAGCAGTTCTTC. The encoded protein is CASSFSRAGPQLDEQFF. This chain uses TRBV5-1 with TRBJ2-1; TRBD2 might be the D (6 bases). Germline values: CDR1 SGHRS, CDR2 YFSETQ. The CDR3 extends over 17 amino acids. The V and J ends lost 2 bases and 8 bases respectively, with 23 bases between them.

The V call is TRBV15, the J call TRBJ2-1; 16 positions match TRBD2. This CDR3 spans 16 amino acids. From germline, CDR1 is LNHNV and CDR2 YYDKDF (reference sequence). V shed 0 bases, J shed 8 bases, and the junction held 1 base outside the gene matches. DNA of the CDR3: TGTGCCACCAGCAGAGAGGGACTAGCGGGAGGGCATGAGCAGTTCTTC. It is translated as CATSREGLAGGHEQFF.

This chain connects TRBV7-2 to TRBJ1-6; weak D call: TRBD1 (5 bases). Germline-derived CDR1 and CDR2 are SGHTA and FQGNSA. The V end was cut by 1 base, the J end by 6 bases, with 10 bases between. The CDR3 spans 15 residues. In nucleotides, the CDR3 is TGTGCCAGCAGCTTAGGGCAGGGATCTAATTCACCCCTCCACTTT. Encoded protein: CASSLGQGSNSPLHF.

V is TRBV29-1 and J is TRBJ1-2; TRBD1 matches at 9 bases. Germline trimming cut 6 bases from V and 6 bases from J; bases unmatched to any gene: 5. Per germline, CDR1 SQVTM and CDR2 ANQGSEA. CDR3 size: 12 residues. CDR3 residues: CSVQGQGNGYTF. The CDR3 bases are TGCAGCGTCCAGGGACAGGGTAATGGCTACACCTTC.

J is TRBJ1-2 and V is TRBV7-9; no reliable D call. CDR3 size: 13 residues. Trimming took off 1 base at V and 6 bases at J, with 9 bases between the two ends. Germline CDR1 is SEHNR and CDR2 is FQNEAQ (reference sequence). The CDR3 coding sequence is TGTGCCAGCAGCTTAGGCGAAAAGAATGGCTACACCTTC. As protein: CASSLGEKNGYTF. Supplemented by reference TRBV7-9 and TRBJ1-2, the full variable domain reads DTGVSQNPRHKITKRGQNVTFRCDPISEHNRLYWYRQTLGQGPEFLTYFQNEAQLEKSRLLSDRFSAERPKGSFSTLEIQRTEQGDSAMYLCASSLGEKNGYTFGSGTRLTVV.